The 17 T cell receptor beta chains presented below share a single source sample, sequenced in a study of shared clonotypes between healthy human individuals. The repertoire was sequenced with immunoSEQ multiplex PCR; TCRdb's copy has only in-frame clones and lacks some. The top ten hold 12% of the sample, which has about 560,000 clones, about 80% seen once. The sample was PBMCs. The receptors were gathered from a woman aged 35 to 49 in good health. Some clones in this sample may be carry-over from other donors' samples.

The J gene is TRBJ2-4, the V gene TRBV19, with D perhaps matching TRBD1 or TRBD2 (6 bases each). Germline-derived CDR1 and CDR2 are LNHDA and SQIVND (reference sequence). The CDR3 contains 19 residues. Deletions cut 7 bases from V and 0 bases from J, with 25 bases between. The CDR3: CASTPWGARLPLAKNIQYF. DNA for the CDR3: TGTGCCAGTACCCCTTGGGGGGCTCGCCTTCCCTTAGCCAAAAACATTCAGTACTTC.

To note about this clone: This likely reflects a read error, since a far larger clone is one base away. The sample contains more than one DNA sequence encoding this CDR3. The chain joins TRBV18 to TRBJ2-7; 10 nucleotides agree with TRBD2. Trimming took 3 bases from V and 2 from J; bases not matched to a gene: 1. Germline V gene lookup returns CDR1 KGHSH and CDR2 LQKENI. There are 14 residues in the CDR3. In DNA form, the CDR3 reads TGTGCCAGCTCACCTCTAGCGGGAGCCTACGAGCAGTACTTC. This encodes CASSPLAGAYEQYF.

This clone was observed a handful of times. This CDR3 is also generated by other DNA sequences in the sample. The chain has TRBV18 and TRBJ1-5; no definite D call. Germline-derived CDR1 and CDR2 are KGHSH and LQKENI. The germline V and J ends were trimmed by 2 bases and 1 base, with 6 bases remaining between them. The CDR3 has 14 amino acids. The CDR3 bases are TGTGCCAGCTCACCAGGGCGGAGCAATCAGCCCCAGCATTTT. Amino acids: CASSPGRSNQPQHF. The full variable domain, its missing parts supplied by reference TRBV18 and TRBJ1-5, is NAGVMQNPRHLVRRRGQEARLRCSPMKGHSHVYWYRQLPEEGLKFMVYLQKENIIDESGMPKERFSAEFPKEGPSILRIQQVVRGDSAAYFCASSPGRSNQPQHFGDGTRLSIL.

J is TRBJ2-1 and V is TRBV27; D remains unclear. Germline V lookup: CDR1 MNHEY, CDR2 SMNVEV (reference sequence). V dropped 5 bases and J dropped 5 bases, with 10 bases sitting between them. CDR3 length: 13 residues. The CDR3 nucleotides read TGTGCCAGCAGTCCGTCTAGAAACAATGAGCAGTTCTTC. Protein: CASSPSRNNEQFF.

The gene calls are TRBV2 and TRBJ1-5, with 7 bases lining up with TRBD1. Germline V gene sequence: CDR1 SNHLY, CDR2 FYNNEI. Trimming removed 6 bases from V and 6 bases from J; junction bases left unmatched: 14. The CDR3 totals 16 residues. CDR3 residues: CASRVDRRTDGQPQHF. The DNA for the CDR3 is TGTGCCAGCAGGGTGGACAGGCGGACGGACGGTCAGCCCCAGCATTTT.

This clone was seen more than once but under ten times. The V gene is TRBV11-2, the J gene TRBJ1-1; weak D call: TRBD1 (6 bases). Trimming removed 3 bases from V and 5 bases from J, with 13 bases in between. The CDR3 has 14 residues. Looked up from germline, CDR1 is SGHAT and CDR2 is FQNNGV. The CDR3 region is CASSFQGRGTEAFF. The DNA of the CDR3 is TGTGCCAGCAGCTTTCAAGGGAGGGGGACTGAAGCTTTCTTT.

This chain links TRBV28 with TRBJ2-5; D is possibly TRBD1 or TRBD2 (5 bases each). V dropped 5 bases and J dropped 2 bases, with 18 bases sitting between them. The CDR3 length is 16 residues. Germline V CDR1 and CDR2: MDHEN, SYDVKM. The CDR3 coding sequence is TGTGCCAGCAGTCCGAACGTTTGGGGCGGGCAAGAGACCCAGTACTTC. This codes for CASSPNVWGGQETQYF.

CDR3 residues: CAISESDPWSNQPQHF. DNA for the CDR3: TGTGCCATCAGTGAGTCGGACCCTTGGAGCAATCAGCCCCAGCATTTT. V is TRBV10-3 and J is TRBJ1-5; D gene ambiguous. The CDR3 runs 16 residues. The germline CDR1 and CDR2 sequences are ENHRY and SYGVKD. The V end was cut by 0 bases, the J end by 1 base, with 10 bases between.

This clone was detected only a few times. The chain combines TRBV4-1 with TRBJ1-5; 10 bases map to TRBD1. J was trimmed by 7 bases and V by 2 bases; bases with no gene match: 5. The length of the CDR3 is 15 residues. Germline-derived CDR1 and CDR2 are MGHRA and YSYEKL. CDR3 coding DNA: TGCGCCAGCAGCCAACTCGGGACAGGGGAACAGCCCCAGCATTTT. Residues: CASSQLGTGEQPQHF.

The chain uses TRBV7-3 and TRBJ2-2; 10 positions agree with TRBD2. From germline, CDR1 is SGHTA and CDR2 FQGTGA. The CDR3 spans 17 residues. Unmatched junction bases numbered 6, after V lost 4 bases and J lost 1 base. The CDR3 coding sequence is TGTGCCAGCAGCTCCTGGAGGACTAGCGGGAACACCGGGGAGCTGTTTTTT. Translated, it gives CASSSWRTSGNTGELFF. Using reference TRBV7-3 and TRBJ2-2 for the parts outside the CDR3, the full variable domain is GAGVSQTPSNKVTEKGKYVELRCDPISGHTALYWYRQSLGQGPEFLIYFQGTGAADDSGLPNDRFFAVRPEGSVSTLKIQRTERGDSAVYLCASSSWRTSGNTGELFFGEGSRLTVL.

On this clone: This same CDR3 is encoded by further DNA sequences in the sample. The chain couples TRBV11-2 to TRBJ1-1; a possible D gene is TRBD1 (5 bases). CDR3 size: 14 residues. V was shortened by 0 bases and J by 4 bases, with 9 bases between the two germline ends. Germline V gene sequence: CDR1 SGHAT, CDR2 FQNNGV. The CDR3 here is CASSLERGGTEAFF. As DNA, the CDR3 is TGTGCCAGCAGCTTAGAGAGGGGAGGCACTGAAGCTTTCTTT.

The V call is TRBV7-9, the J call TRBJ2-7; no clear D. CDR1 is SEHNR and CDR2 is FQNEAQ in the germline V gene (reference sequence). Trimming shortened V by 1 base and J by 0 bases, and 10 bases separated the two germline ends. The CDR3 loop spans 15 amino acids. The CDR3 DNA reads TGTGCCAGCAGCTTAGGTGCTCTGAGCTCCTACGAGCAGTACTTC. It is translated as CASSLGALSSYEQYF.

The genes are TRBV2 and TRBJ1-2, with a weak D call TRBD1 (6 bases). CDR1 and CDR2 from the germline V gene are SNHLY and FYNNEI. This CDR3 contains 14 residues. With 3 bases removed from V and 3 bases from J, the gap between germline ends came to 11 bases. The CDR3 sequence: CASSDLGADYGYTF. CDR3 bases: TGTGCCAGCAGTGATCTGGGGGCGGACTATGGCTACACCTTC.

This clone was observed a single time. J is TRBJ2-7 and V is TRBV6-1; no clear D gene. Trimming cost V 3 bases and J 5 bases, with 17 bases left between them. The germline gives CDR1 MNHNS, CDR2 SASEGT. The CDR3 has 15 residues. The CDR3 DNA follows: TGTGCCAGCAGTGAGAGGCAGGCCTCTAGGGACGAGCAGTACTTC. The encoded protein is CASSERQASRDEQYF.

The chain recombines TRBV7-9 with TRBJ1-2, with a weak D call TRBD1 (5 bases). Deletions cut 11 bases from V and 6 bases from J, with 16 bases between. Germline V gives CDR1 SEHNR, CDR2 FQNEAQ (reference sequence). This CDR3 is 12 amino acids long. The CDR3 sequence: CAVHEGYHGYTF. The CDR3 coding sequence is TGTGCCGTCCACGAGGGGTATCATGGCTACACCTTC.

The chain recombines TRBV4-1 with TRBJ2-7; 8 bases agree with TRBD2. The CDR3 loop spans 19 amino acids. The germline CDR1 and CDR2 sequences are MGHRA and YSYEKL. V trimming: 0 bases; J trimming: 0 bases; junction bases outside the gene matches: 13. The CDR3 here is CASSQDVPSLAESSYEQYF. The CDR3 DNA follows: TGCGCCAGCAGCCAAGATGTCCCCTCACTAGCGGAATCCTCCTACGAGCAGTACTTC.

CDR3 in amino acids: CASSPVRGGELFF. The CDR3 DNA reads as TGTGCCAGCAGCCCAGTTCGGGGCGGGGAGCTGTTTTTT. The J gene is TRBJ2-2, the V gene TRBV14; D is possibly TRBD2 (5 bases). CDR3 length: 13 residues. Germline V gives CDR1 SGHDN, CDR2 FVKESK. V lost 4 bases and J lost 7, with 10 bases in between.